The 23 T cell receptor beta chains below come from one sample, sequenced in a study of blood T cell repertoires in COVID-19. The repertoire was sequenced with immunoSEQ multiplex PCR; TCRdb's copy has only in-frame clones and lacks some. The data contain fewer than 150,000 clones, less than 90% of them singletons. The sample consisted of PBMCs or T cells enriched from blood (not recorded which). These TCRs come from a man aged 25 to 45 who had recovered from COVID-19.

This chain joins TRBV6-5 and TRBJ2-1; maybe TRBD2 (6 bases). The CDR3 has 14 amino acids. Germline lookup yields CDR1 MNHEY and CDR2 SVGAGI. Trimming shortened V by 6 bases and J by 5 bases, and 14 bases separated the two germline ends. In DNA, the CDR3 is TGTGCCAGCAGCCGCCTGCGGGGCGACAATGAGCAGTTCTTC. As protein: CASSRLRGDNEQFF.

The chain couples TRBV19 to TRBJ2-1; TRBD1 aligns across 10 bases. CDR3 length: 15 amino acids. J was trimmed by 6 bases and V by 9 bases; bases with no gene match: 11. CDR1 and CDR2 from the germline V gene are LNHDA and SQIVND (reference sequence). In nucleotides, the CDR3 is TGTGCCAGCCAACGGACAGGGGGTTCCAGCAATGAGCAGTTCTTC. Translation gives CASQRTGGSSNEQFF.

The CDR3 sequence: CASSRAGGLNEQFF. DNA for the CDR3: TGCGCCAGCAGCCGAGCGGGGGGCCTCAATGAGCAGTTCTTC. The chain uses TRBV5-1 and TRBJ2-1; 9 nucleotides align to TRBD2. V shed 4 bases and J 6 bases; nucleotides not matched to a gene: 5. The CDR3 extends over 14 amino acids. The germline gives CDR1 SGHRS, CDR2 YFSETQ.

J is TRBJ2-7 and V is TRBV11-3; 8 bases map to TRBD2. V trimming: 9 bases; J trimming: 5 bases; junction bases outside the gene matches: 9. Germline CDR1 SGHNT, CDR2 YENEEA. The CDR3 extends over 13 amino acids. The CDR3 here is CASSRHGGDEQYF. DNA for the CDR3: TGTGCCAGTAGCCGACACGGGGGGGACGAGCAGTACTTC.

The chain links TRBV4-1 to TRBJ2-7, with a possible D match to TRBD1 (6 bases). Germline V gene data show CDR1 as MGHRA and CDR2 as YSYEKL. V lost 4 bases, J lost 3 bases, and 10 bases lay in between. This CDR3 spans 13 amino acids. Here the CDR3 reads CASSPLTGYEQYF. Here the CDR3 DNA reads TGCGCCAGCAGCCCTCTGACAGGCTACGAGCAGTACTTC.

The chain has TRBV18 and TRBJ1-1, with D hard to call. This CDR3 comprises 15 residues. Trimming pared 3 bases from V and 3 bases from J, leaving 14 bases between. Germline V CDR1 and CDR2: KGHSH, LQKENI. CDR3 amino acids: CASSPPQVLDTEAFF. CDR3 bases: TGTGCCAGCTCACCTCCCCAGGTTTTGGACACTGAAGCTTTCTTT. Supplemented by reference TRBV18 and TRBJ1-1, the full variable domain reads NAGVMQNPRHLVRRRGQEARLRCSPMKGHSHVYWYRQLPEEGLKFMVYLQKENIIDESGMPKERFSAEFPKEGPSILRIQQVVRGDSAAYFCASSPPQVLDTEAFFGQGTRLTVV.

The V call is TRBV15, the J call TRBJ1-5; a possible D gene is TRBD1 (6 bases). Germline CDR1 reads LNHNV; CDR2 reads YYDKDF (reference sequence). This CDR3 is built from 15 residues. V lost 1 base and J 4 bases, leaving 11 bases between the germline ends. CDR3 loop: CATSRGAQGNQPQHF. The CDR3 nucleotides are TGTGCCACCAGCAGAGGGGCCCAGGGGAATCAGCCCCAGCATTTT. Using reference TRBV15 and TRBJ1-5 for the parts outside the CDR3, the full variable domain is DAMVIQNPRYQVTQFGKPVTLSCSQTLNHNVMYWYQQKSSQAPKLLFHYYDKDFNNEADTPDNFQSRRPNTSFCFLDIRSPGLGDTAMYLCATSRGAQGNQPQHFGDGTRLSIL.

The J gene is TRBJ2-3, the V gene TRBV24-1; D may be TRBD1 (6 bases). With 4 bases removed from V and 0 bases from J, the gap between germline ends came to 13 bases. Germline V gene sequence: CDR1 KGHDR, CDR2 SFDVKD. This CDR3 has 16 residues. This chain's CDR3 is CATSDPTGPSTDTQYF. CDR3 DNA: TGTGCCACCAGTGACCCGACAGGCCCTAGCACAGATACGCAGTATTTT.

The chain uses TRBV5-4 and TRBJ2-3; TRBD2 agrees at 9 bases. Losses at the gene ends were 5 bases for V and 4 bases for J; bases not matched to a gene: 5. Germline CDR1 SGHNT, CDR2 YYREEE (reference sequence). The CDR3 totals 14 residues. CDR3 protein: CASRSSGSADTQYF. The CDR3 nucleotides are TGTGCCAGCAGAAGTAGCGGGAGTGCAGATACGCAGTATTTT.

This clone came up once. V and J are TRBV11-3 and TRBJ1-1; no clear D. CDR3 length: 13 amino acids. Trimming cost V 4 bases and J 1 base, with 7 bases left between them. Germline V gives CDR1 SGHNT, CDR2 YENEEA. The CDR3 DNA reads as TGTGCCAGCAGCTACGCGGAGAACACTGAAGCTTTCTTT. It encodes CASSYAENTEAFF.

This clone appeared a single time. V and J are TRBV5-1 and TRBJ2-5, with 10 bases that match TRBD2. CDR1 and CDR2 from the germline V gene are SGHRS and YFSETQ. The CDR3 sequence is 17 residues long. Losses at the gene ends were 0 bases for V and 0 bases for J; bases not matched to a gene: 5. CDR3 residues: CASSLGLAGVYQETQYF. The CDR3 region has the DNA TGCGCCAGCAGCTTGGGCCTAGCGGGGGTGTACCAAGAGACCCAGTACTTC.

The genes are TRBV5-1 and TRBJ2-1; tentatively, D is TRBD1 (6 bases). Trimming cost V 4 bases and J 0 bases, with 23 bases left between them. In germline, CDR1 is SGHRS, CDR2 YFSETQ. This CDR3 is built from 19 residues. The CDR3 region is CASSGPGHETTRSYNEQFF. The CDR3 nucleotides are TGCGCCAGCAGCGGACCGGGACACGAAACCACCCGCTCCTACAATGAGCAGTTCTTC.

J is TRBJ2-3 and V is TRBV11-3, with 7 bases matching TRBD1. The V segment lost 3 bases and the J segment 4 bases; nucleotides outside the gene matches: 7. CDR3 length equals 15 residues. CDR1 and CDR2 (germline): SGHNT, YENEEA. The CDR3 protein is CASSFSTGLADTQYF. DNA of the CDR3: TGTGCCAGCAGCTTCTCGACAGGGTTGGCAGATACGCAGTATTTT.

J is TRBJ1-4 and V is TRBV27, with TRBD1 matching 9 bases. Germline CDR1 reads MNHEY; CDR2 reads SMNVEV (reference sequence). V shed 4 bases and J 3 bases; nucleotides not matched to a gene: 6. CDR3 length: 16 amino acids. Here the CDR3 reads CASSSPGQGSNEKLFF. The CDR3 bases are TGTGCCAGCAGTTCTCCGGGACAGGGCTCTAATGAAAAACTGTTTTTT.

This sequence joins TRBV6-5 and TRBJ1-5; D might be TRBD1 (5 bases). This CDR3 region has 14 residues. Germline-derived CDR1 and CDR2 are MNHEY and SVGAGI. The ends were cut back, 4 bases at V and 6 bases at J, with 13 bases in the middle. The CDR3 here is CASSWDREGQPQHF. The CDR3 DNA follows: TGTGCCAGCAGTTGGGACCGGGAGGGTCAGCCCCAGCATTTT.

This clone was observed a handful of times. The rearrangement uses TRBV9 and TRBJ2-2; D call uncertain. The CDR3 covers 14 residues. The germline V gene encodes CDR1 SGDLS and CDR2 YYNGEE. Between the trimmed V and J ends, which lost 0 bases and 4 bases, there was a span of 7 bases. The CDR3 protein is CASSVAGLTGELFF. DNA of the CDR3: TGTGCCAGCAGCGTAGCAGGCCTCACCGGGGAGCTGTTTTTT.

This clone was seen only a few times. CDR3 amino acids: CASSLRGQETQYF. CDR3 nucleotides: TGTGCCAGCAGCTTACGAGGACAAGAGACCCAGTACTTC. The genes are TRBV7-2 and TRBJ2-5, with unresolved D. Germline CDR1 reads SGHTA; CDR2 reads FQGNSA. V dropped 2 bases and J dropped 2 bases, with 6 bases sitting between them. The CDR3 extends over 13 amino acids.

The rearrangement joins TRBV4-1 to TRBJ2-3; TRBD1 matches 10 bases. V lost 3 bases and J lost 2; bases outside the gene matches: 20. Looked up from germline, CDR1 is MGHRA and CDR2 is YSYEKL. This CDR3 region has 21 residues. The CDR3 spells CASSHQRQGAVNPTTTDTQYF. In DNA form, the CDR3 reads TGCGCCAGCAGCCATCAACGACAGGGGGCGGTTAACCCCACCACCACAGATACGCAGTATTTT.

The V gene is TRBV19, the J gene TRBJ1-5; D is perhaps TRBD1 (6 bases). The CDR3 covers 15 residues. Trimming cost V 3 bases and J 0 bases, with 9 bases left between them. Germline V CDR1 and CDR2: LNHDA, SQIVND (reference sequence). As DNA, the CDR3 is TGTGCCAGTAGTATGACAGGTTATAGCAATCAGCCCCAGCATTTT. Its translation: CASSMTGYSNQPQHF. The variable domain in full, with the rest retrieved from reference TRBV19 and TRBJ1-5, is DGGITQSPKYLFRKEGQNVTLSCEQNLNHDAMYWYRQDPGQGLRLIYYSQIVNDFQKGDIAEGYSVSREKKESFPLTVTSAQKNPTAFYLCASSMTGYSNQPQHFGDGTRLSIL.

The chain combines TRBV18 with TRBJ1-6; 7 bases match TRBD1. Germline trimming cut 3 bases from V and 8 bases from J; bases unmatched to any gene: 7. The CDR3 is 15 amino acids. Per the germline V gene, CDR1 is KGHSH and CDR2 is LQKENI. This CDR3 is CASSPSGTAHSPLHF. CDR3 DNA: TGTGCCAGCTCACCCTCCGGGACAGCCCATTCACCCCTCCACTTT.

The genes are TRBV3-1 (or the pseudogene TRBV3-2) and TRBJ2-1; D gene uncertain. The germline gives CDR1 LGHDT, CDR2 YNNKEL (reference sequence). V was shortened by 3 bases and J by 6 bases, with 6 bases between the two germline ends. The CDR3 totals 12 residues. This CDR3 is CASSQAVNEQFF. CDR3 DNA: TGTGCCAGCAGCCAGGCCGTCAATGAGCAGTTCTTC.

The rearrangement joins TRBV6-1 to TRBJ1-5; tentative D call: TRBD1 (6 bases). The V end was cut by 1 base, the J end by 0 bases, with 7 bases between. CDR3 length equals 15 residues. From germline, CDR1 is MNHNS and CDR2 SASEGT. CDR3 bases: TGTGCCAGCAGTGAAGGACAGGTTAGCAATCAGCCCCAGCATTTT. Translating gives CASSEGQVSNQPQHF.

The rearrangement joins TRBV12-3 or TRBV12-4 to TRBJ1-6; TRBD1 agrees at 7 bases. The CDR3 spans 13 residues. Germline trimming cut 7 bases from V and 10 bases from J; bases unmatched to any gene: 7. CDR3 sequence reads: CASTGQEGSPLHF. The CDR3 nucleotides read TGTGCCAGCACCGGACAGGAGGGGTCACCCCTCCACTTT.